The following is a T cell receptor (beta chain) sequence with its context. This receptor's antigen is unknown. No base-level quality is on record; no much larger clone is a single base apart. Healthy HIV-negative adults with no recently reported acute infections or vaccinations were included as donors. Only Caucasian adults living in Nashville, Tennessee, USA were represented among the donors. CD4+ T cells were enriched through magnetic negative selection, after which naive cells were positively selected on CD45RA and the remaining negative fraction served as the memory subset. After blood collection by leukapheresis, PBMCs were isolated using Ficoll-Histopaque density gradient centrifugation and then cryopreserved in the vapor phase of liquid nitrogen. Analytical flow cytometry was used to check the purity and quantity of each magnetically sorted T cell population. From each sorted fraction, genomic DNA was isolated and quantified by UV absorbance on a Nanodrop 2000c.

This sample was taken from a study of shared clonotypes between healthy human individuals (dated by TCRdb to about 2020). Background on the whole study: The cohort comprised a couple of women and a few men aged 18 to 49 years. To estimate repertoire size and how much clonotypes are shared between individuals, the study performed deep sequencing of blood TCR repertoires from about five healthy adults. For each donor, CD4 naive and CD4 memory were each given three plates, CD8 naive was given two plates, and CD8 memory was given one plate. Each donor's leukapheresis produced roughly between roughly 0.9 and 9 billion PBMCs. Libraries were prepared and TCR repertoires were sequenced by different laboratories using diverse techniques, in order to increase sequencing depth and limit assay-specific biases.

Using the deep immunoSEQ assay, multiplex PCR amplified TCR CDR3 regions from genomic DNA. Genomic DNA extracted from each cell subset was distributed evenly over all wells of several immunoSEQ 96-well plates, and each plate served as one replicate. For sorted subsets, each replicate PCR was loaded with approximately 190 ng genomic DNA, equivalent to 25,000 to 35,000 T cell genomes. The purified libraries were quantified using a Qubit 3.0 fluorometer, sized with a Bioanalyzer 2100, and then quantified again using the KAPA Library Quantification kit. Every immunoSEQ 96-well plate was sequenced on a separate single-read 150-cycle Illumina NextSeq 550 flow cell. Regarding the original processing steps: The immunoSEQ output contained only junctional sequences without quality scores, so filtering could not match that applied to full-length reads. To assign V/J genes and CDR3, sequences were annotated against IMGT germline references using PyIR, a Python wrapper for IgBLAST v1.9. Reads were removed for weak V/J assignments (E-value above 1e-6), missing CDR3, stop codons, out-of-frame junctions, or ambiguous translated residues. V3J clonotypes were defined by identical inferred V gene, J gene, and CDR3 amino acid sequence. Percentage overlap between repertoires was computed as shared unique clonotypes divided by the size of the smaller repertoire. Richness of each repertoire was evaluated using RTK rarefaction, the Chao1 estimator, and Recon v2.1 estimates of unobserved clonotypes. For all TCRbeta clonotypes obtained by the gDNA method from several donors, generation probabilities were computed with OLGA. TCRdb re-hosts the immuneACCESS table, in-frame sequences only. Its copies lack some clones; in the studies checked, an unresolved V gene accounts for under half of them, and the cause for the rest is not known. Clonal size and the V and J genes are those of that table, whereas D and trimming came from the DNA. Counted in this sample were 1.4 million to 1.5 million clones; around 95% of them appeared once. Over 1% of the sample belongs to the ten largest clones.

General findings and caveats noted by the study authors: Even with the large sequencing depth, rarefaction of the sorted-subset datasets indicated that sequencing was incomplete. Pairwise subsampling indicated that sequencing depth was expected to affect the degree of clonotype sharing among donors. Higher generation probabilities were observed for clonotypes shared by all four sorted-subset donors than for non-shared clonotypes. The genetic and exposure-history diversity represented was limited by the small number of donors. Naive subsets generally had larger estimated clonotype richness than memory subsets did. Sampling was limited to blood, and TCR repertoires in tissue likely differ from TCR repertoires in blood. When several donors were compared, the shared fraction of clonotypes was roughly 5% for naive CD4, over 3% for naive CD8, 2% to 2.5% for memory CD4, and approximately 0.4% for memory CD8.

According to the germline V gene, CDR1 reads MDHEN and CDR2 reads SYDVKM. CDR3 length: 15 amino acids, cysteine to phenylalanine. This entry keeps only the CDR3 DNA: 45 bases, framed from base 1. The germline ends are 9 bases apart after V is trimmed by 2 bases and J by 2 bases. The receptor chain draws on TRBV28 and TRBJ2-2; the D gene is possibly TRBD2, with 6 bases matching. The source material was naive CD4+ T cells sorted from blood. Explained via the paper, the cell subset or site label denotes: CD45RA+ positively selected. This TCR came from a man aged 25-45 years in good health. The DNA sequence reads TGTGCCAGCAGTTTAGCGGGAACAAACACCGGGGAGCTGTTTTTT. Translation gives CASSLAGTNTGELFF.